This is a list of T cell receptor beta chains from one sample in a study of T cells after posttransplantation cyclophosphamide. TCRdb's table, derived via immunoSEQ multiplex PCR, lists solely in-frame clones and lacks some. The table lists around 47,000 clones, around 94% of them singletons, with about 3.1% in the top ten. The sample consisted of PBMCs. Receptor source: a woman in her 30s in good health and a related stem cell transplant donor. Each CDR3 is given with its conserved first and last residue. The D gene is left open where the match is weak.

v_call	j_call	d_call	cdr3_nt	cdr3_aa
TRBV10-3	TRBJ1-2	.	TGTGCCATCAGTGAACAGGGCTATGGCTACACCTTC	CAISEQGYGYTF
TRBV27	TRBJ2-5	TRBD2	TGTGCCAGCAGTGGACACCTAGCGGGGGGGGAAGAGACCCAGTACTTC	CASSGHLAGGEETQYF
TRBV6-6	TRBJ2-2	.	TGTGCCAGCAGTTACTCTCCGGACTATGGGGCCGGGGAGCTGTTTTTT	CASSYSPDYGAGELFF
TRBV28	TRBJ2-7	.	TGTGCCAGCTCCCAAGCGGGACAGGAGGTAGACGAGCAGTACTTC	CASSQAGQEVDEQYF
TRBV5-6	TRBJ1-2	.	TGTGCCAGCAGCTTGGATCGGGGCTACACCTTC	CASSLDRGYTF
TRBV10-3	TRBJ1-2	.	TGTGCCATCAGTGAGTCGCATACAGGGTACATGGGCTACACCTTC	CAISESHTGYMGYTF
TRBV5-4	TRBJ1-1	.	TGTGCCAGCAGCTTGTCACAGGCGGTGGAAATGGACACTGAAGCTTTCTTT	CASSLSQAVEMDTEAFF
TRBV7-9	TRBJ1-1	.	TGTGCCAGCAGCTCCACAGGGCGGGCTGAAGCTTTCTTT	CASSSTGRAEAFF
TRBV15	TRBJ1-3	.	TGTGCCACCAGCCGCCGGAGCTCTGGAAACACCATATATTTT	CATSRRSSGNTIYF
TRBV6-5	TRBJ1-1	TRBD1	TGTGCCAGCAGACCGCCCGGACAGGGCACTGAAGCTTTCTTT	CASRPPGQGTEAFF
TRBV30	TRBJ1-6	TRBD1	TGTGCCTGGAGTTCCCGCTCGACAGGGACTTACTTGGGCTCCTATAATTCACCCCTCCACTTT	CAWSSRSTGTYLGSYNSPLHF
TRBV5-1	TRBJ2-5	TRBD2	TGCGCCAGCAGCCCAGGACCGGGAGGAGGAGGAGAGACCCAGTACTTC	CASSPGPGGGGETQYF
TRBV9	TRBJ2-5	TRBD1	TGTGCCAGCAGCGTAGTCGGGACAGGCCCTCAAGAGACCCAGTACTTC	CASSVVGTGPQETQYF
TRBV25-1	TRBJ1-1	TRBD1	TGTGCCAGCAGTGCAAGACAGGGGAGGGACACTGAAGCTTTCTTT	CASSARQGRDTEAFF
TRBV19	TRBJ2-7	.	TGTGCCAGTAGTATAGTGGCACAGCCCTACGAGCAGTACTTC	CASSIVAQPYEQYF
TRBV5-1	TRBJ1-2	.	TGCGCCAGCAGCCAGGACACATCCTATGGCTACACCTTC	CASSQDTSYGYTF
TRBV10-3	TRBJ2-6	.	TGTGCCATCAGTATCGACACTGGGGCCAACGTCCTGACTTTC	CAISIDTGANVLTF
TRBV2	TRBJ1-2	.	TGTGCCAGCAGTGCTTCGGACAGCTGGGGCTACACCTTC	CASSASDSWGYTF
TRBV7-2	TRBJ2-3	TRBD2	TGTGCCAGCAGCTTAGGGAGAGCGGGGGGGCCAGATACGCAGTATTTT	CASSLGRAGGPDTQYF
TRBV18	TRBJ2-7	.	TGTGCCAGCTCACCGCGGCAGGACACTCTCTACGAGCAGTACTTC	CASSPRQDTLYEQYF
TRBV4-2	TRBJ2-7	.	TGTGCCAGCAGCCGGAACCTCATGGAGCTCAACCCATCCTACGAGCAGTACTTC	CASSRNLMELNPSYEQYF
TRBV2	TRBJ1-6	.	TGTGCCAGCAGTGTGGACGGCGGGGCCACGAATTCACCCCTCCACTTT	CASSVDGGATNSPLHF
TRBV4-3	TRBJ2-7	.	TGCGCCAGCAGCCAAGGGGGTAATGAAGCGGGGCAGTACTTC	CASSQGGNEAGQYF
TRBV23-1	TRBJ1-5	.	TGCGCCAGCAGTCTTAGTCCAGGGGCGCTTCAGCCCCAGCATTTT	CASSLSPGALQPQHF
TRBV12-2	TRBJ1-2	.	TGTGCAAGTCGCTTGGACAGCTCGATAACATATAACTATGGCTACACCTTC	CASRLDSSITYNYGYTF
TRBV9	TRBJ2-3	TRBD2	TGTGCCAGCAGCGTACGAGCGGGGAGAGGCACAGATACGCAGTATTTT	CASSVRAGRGTDTQYF
TRBV7-9	TRBJ1-2	.	TGTGCCAGCAGCTCCCCAGATAACTATGGCTACACCTTC	CASSSPDNYGYTF
TRBV28	TRBJ1-2	TRBD1	TGTGCCAGCAGTTCCGGACAGGGTAAAGGCTACACCTTC	CASSSGQGKGYTF
TRBV6-1	TRBJ2-7	TRBD2	TGTGCCAGCAGTGGCGGGGGGGGTGACTACGAGCAGTACTTC	CASSGGGGDYEQYF
TRBV19	TRBJ1-1	.	TGTGCCAGTAGTATAGATGCGGGGGCTCTGGTACGCAAAGCTTTCTTT	CASSIDAGALVRKAFF